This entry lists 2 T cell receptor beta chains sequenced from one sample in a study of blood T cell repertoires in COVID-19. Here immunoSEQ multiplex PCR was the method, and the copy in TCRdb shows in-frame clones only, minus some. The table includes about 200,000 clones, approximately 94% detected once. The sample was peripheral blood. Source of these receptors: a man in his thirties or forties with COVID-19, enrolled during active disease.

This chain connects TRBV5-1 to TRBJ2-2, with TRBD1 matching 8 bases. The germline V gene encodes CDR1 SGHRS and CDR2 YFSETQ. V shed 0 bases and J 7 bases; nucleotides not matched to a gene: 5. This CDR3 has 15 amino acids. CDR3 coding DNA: TGCGCCAGCAGCTTGGGCCAGGGGGCCGGCGGGGAGCTGTTTTTT. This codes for CASSLGQGAGGELFF.

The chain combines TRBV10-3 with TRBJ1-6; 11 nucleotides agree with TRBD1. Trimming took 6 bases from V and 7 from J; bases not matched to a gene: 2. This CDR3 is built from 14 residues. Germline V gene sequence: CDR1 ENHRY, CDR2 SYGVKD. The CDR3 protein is CAIRGTGGNSPLHF. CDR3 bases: TGTGCCATCAGGGGGACAGGGGGAAATTCACCCCTCCACTTT.